This T cell receptor beta chain originates from a study of identical twins. Study-level findings and limits: Recombination models fit unrelated individuals' TCR alpha sharing but underestimated twins'. Its conclusions, products of cross-sectional statistical analysis, did not come from following the same donors.

V gave up 4 bases and J gave up 0 bases; unmatched junction bases: 3. The germline V gene has CDR1 SEHNR and CDR2 FQNEAQ (reference sequence). The CDR3 is 16 amino acids. TCRdb redid the calling of the 5' RACE reads with MiXCR, one entry per CDR3 protein. The sample gives around 570,000 distinct CDR3 sequences, 9% to 10% of which show up once; roughly 3% is in the top ten. This clonotype was recorded a few times. As yet, its antigen is unknown. These data were likewise used in another study, on yellow fever vaccine responses in identical twins. From that study: Twins reportedly appeared to share part of their vaccine T cell response while keeping part individual.

The sample comprised PBMCs. The J gene is TRBJ1-5, the V gene TRBV7-9, with TRBD1 matching over 10 bases. This TCR derives from a woman aged 18-29 years in good health. The DNA of the CDR3 is TGTGCCAGCAGCTACCGGGACAGGGGTAGCAATCAGCCCCAGCATTTT. This translates into CASSYRDRGSNQPQHF.